Only a few counts were recorded for the clone carrying this T cell receptor (beta chain). Its target is not known. PCR involved 60 Vbeta and 13 Jbeta primers. Repertoires were generated with immunoSEQ multiplex PCR, while TCRdb's copy carries only in-frame clones and drops some. This sample has about 190,000 clones, with about 69% found just once. The record originates from a study of cytomegalovirus exposure and HLA in healthy donors. Study-level points and caveats: In a later analysis, HLA-C alleles had the fewest associated TCRs, DRB1 alleles the most.

The CDR3 contains 13 residues. The V and J ends lost 8 bases and 5 bases respectively, with 16 bases between them. The germline V gene has CDR1 MGHDK and CDR2 SYGVNS. This receptor was obtained from a man aged 25-40 years in good health and CMV-seropositive. J is TRBJ2-7 and V is TRBV25-1; D is possibly TRBD2 (7 bases). The sequenced sample consisted of PBMCs. The CDR3 DNA is TGTGCCAGCGGCCCCTGGGGGGGCGACGAGCAGTACTTC. Amino acid sequence: CASGPWGGDEQYF.